Below are 3 T cell receptor beta chains sequenced from a single sample in a study of T cells after yellow fever vaccination. TCRdb used MiXCR to reprocess the 5' RACE reads, holding one entry per CDR3 protein. The sample has roughly 520,000 distinct CDR3 sequences, 21% seen once. The sample here was PBMCs, taken about 20 days after the first yellow fever vaccination. The receptor set was obtained from a man between 18 and 35 years old who received the YFV17D yellow fever vaccine.

This chain uses TRBV24-1 with TRBJ2-1; possibly TRBD1 or TRBD2 for D (5 bases each). CDR3 size: 13 residues. Germline assignment: CDR1 KGHDR and CDR2 SFDVKD. Trimming took 4 bases from V and 5 from J, leaving 8 bases between them. The CDR3, as DNA: TGTGCCACCAGTGAGCGAGGGGACAATGAGCAGTTCTTC. It translates to CATSERGDNEQFF.

V gene TRBV19 combines with J gene TRBJ1-5, with TRBD1 as a possible D gene (6 bases). Looked up from germline, CDR1 is LNHDA and CDR2 is SQIVND (reference sequence). The CDR3 length is 16 residues. Trimming took 3 bases from V and 6 from J, leaving 18 bases between them. CDR3 region: CASSIGTGTKSQPQHF. As DNA, the CDR3 is TGTGCCAGTAGTATTGGCACAGGGACCAAGAGTCAGCCCCAGCATTTT.

The chain joins TRBV19 to TRBJ1-1, with 8 bases matching TRBD1. CDR3 length: 11 amino acids. The V gene end was trimmed by 9 bases and the J gene end by 7 bases; junction bases not matched to a gene: 4. Germline lookup yields CDR1 LNHDA and CDR2 SQIVND (reference sequence). DNA for the CDR3: TGTGCCAGCCTACAGGGGGGTGAAGCTTTCTTT. Amino acids: CASLQGGEAFF.